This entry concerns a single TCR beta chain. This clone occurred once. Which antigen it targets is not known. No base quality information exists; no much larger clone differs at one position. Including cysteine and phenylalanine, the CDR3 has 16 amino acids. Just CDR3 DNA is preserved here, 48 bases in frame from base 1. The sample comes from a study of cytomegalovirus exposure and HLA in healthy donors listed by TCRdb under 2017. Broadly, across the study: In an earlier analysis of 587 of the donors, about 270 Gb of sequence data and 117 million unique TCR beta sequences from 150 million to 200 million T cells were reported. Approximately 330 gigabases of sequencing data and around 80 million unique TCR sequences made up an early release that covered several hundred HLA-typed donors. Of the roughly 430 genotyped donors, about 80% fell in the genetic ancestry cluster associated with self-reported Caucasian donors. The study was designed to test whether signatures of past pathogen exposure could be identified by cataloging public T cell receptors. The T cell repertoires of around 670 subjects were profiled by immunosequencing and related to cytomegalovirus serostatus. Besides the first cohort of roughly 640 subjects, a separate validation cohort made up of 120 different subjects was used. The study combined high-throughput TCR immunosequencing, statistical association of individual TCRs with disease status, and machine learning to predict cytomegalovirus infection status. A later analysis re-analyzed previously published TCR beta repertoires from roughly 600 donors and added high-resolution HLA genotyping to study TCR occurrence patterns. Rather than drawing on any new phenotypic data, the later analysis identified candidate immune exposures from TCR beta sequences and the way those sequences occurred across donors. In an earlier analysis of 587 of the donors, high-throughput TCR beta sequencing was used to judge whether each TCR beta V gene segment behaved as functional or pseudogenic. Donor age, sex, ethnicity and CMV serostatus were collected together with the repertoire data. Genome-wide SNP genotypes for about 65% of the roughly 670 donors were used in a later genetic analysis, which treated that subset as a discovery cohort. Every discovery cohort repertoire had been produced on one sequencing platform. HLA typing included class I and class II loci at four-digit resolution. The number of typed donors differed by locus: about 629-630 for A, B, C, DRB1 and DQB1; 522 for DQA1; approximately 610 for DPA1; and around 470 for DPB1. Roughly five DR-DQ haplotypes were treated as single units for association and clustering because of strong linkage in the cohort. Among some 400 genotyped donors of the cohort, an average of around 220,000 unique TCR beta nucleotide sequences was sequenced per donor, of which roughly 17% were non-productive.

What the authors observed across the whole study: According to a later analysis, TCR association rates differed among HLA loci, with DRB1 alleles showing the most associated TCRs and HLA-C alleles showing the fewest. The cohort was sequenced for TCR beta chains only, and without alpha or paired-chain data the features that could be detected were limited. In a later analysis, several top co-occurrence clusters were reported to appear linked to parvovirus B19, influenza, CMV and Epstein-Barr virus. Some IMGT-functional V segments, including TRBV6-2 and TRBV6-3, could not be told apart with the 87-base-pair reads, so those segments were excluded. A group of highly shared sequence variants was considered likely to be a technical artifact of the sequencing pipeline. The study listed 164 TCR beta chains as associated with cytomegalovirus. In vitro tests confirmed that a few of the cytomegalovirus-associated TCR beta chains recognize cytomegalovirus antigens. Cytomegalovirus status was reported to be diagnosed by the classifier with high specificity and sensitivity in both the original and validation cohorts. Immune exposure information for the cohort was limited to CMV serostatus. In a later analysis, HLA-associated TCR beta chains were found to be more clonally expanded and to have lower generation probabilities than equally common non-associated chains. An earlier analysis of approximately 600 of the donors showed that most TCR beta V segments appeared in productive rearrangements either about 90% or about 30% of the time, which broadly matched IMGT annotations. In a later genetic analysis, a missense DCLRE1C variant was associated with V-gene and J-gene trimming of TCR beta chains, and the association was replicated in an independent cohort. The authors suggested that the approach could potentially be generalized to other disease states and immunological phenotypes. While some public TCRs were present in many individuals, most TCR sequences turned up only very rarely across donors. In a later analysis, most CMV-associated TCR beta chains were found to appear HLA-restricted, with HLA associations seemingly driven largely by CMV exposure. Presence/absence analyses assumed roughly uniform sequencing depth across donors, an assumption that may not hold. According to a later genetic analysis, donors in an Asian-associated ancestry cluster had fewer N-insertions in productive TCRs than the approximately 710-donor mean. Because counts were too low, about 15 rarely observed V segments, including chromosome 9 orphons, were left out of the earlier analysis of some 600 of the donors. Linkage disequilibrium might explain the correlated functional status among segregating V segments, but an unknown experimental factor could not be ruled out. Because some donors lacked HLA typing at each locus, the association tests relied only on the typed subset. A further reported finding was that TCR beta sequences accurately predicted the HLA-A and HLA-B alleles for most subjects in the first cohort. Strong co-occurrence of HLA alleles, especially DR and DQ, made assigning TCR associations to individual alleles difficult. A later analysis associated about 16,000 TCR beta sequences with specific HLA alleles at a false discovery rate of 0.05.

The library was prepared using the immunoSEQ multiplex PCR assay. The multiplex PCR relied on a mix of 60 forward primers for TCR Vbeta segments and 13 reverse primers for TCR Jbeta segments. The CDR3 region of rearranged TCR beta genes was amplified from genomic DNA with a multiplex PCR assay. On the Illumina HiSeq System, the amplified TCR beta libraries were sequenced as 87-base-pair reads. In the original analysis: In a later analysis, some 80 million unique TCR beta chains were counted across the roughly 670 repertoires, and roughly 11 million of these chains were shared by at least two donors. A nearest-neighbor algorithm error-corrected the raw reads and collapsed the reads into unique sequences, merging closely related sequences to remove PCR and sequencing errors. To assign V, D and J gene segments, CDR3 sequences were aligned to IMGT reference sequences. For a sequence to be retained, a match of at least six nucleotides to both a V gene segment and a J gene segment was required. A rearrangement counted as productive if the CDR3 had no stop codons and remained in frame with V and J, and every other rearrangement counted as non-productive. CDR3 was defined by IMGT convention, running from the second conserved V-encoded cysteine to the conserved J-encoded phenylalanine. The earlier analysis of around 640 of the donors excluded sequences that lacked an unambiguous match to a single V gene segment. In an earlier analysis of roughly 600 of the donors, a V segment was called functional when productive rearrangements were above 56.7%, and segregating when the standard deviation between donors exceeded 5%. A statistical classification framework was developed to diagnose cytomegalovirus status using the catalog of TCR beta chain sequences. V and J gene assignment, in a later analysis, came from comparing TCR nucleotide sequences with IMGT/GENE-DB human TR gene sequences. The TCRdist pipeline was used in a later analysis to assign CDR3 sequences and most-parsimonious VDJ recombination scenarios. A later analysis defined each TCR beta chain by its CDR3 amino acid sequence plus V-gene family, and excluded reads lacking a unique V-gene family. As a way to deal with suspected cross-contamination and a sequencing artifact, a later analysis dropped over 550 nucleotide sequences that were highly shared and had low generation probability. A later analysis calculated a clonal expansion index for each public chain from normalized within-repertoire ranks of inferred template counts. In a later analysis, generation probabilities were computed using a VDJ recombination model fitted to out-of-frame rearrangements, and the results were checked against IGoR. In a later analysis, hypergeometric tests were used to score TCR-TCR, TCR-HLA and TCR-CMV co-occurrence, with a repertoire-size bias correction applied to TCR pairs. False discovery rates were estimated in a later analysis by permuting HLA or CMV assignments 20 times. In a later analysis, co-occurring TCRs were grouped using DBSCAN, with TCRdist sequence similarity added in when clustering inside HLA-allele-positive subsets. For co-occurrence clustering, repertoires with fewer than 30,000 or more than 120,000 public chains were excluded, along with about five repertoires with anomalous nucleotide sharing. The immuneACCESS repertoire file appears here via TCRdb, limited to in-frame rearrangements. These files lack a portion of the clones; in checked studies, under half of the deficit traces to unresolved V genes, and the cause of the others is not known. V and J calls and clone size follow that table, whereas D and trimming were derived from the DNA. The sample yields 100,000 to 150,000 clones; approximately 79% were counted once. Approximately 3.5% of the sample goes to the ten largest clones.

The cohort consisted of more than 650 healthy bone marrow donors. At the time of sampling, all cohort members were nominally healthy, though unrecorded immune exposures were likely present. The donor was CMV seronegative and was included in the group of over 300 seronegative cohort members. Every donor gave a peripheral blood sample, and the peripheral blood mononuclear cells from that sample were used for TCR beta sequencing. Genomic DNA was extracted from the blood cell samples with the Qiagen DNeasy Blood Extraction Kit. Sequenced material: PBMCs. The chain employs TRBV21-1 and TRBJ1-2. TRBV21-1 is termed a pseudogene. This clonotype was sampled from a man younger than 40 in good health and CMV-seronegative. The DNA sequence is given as TGTGCCAGCACCGGGACCTGGGACTGGCGGGCCTATGGCTACACCTTC. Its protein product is CASTGTWDWRAYGYTF.